Only one count was recorded for the clone carrying this TCR beta chain. These data originate in a study of T cell changes during pregnancy in multiple sclerosis. Sequenced by immunoSEQ multiplex PCR; TCRdb stores in-frame clones only, minus some. The sample includes about 71,000 clones, approximately 92% seen only once; the top ten take 0.95% to 1.5%. V lost 3 bases to trimming and J lost 6 bases; unmatched junction nucleotides: 13. This CDR3 is built from 18 residues. The V gene's germline CDR1 is MNHEY and CDR2 SMNVEV (reference sequence). The sequencing used peripheral blood, collected in the third trimester of pregnancy. The chain joins TRBV27 to TRBJ2-1, with 11 bases lining up with TRBD2. The TCR originated in a female donor with multiple sclerosis, enrolled in a pregnancy study. The CDR3 region is CASSFGLAGGLGSNEQFF. CDR3 sequence (DNA): TGTGCCAGCAGTTTCGGTCTAGCGGGAGGATTAGGGAGCAATGAGCAGTTCTTC.